Here is one T cell receptor (beta chain) with its context. The antigen is not known. Clones were read by immunoSEQ multiplex PCR, and TCRdb kept only the in-frame ones, dropping some. The table lists about 42,000 clones, roughly 77% of them singletons. The entry originates in a study of STAT3 mutations in large granular lymphocyte leukemia. Study background: Immunosuppressive therapy was given to more than half of T-LGLL patients.

Germline V lookup: CDR1 SEHNR, CDR2 FQNEAQ (reference sequence). CDR3 length: 14 residues. The V end lost 0 bases, the J end lost 5 bases, and 7 bases lay between the germline ends. Whole-study findings and limits: At least one immunodominant TCR beta clonotype appeared in every T-cell large granular lymphocyte leukemia patient. Clonal expansion was inferred from samples taken at other timepoints. In several patients, dominant TCR clone burden exceeded STAT3 mutant burden, suggesting STAT3 mutation arose secondarily. TCR clonotype switching after therapy occurred in about 35% of the 18 patients.

The V gene is TRBV7-9, the J gene TRBJ1-4; D is unresolved. The receptor was derived from a human donor with T large granular lymphocyte leukemia. Some clones in this sample may be carry-over from other donors' samples. The sample taken for sequencing was PBMCs. CDR3 sequence reads: CASSLATGNEKLFF. CDR3 nucleotides: TGTGCCAGCAGCTTAGCCACGGGGAATGAAAAACTGTTTTTT.